One and the same sample provided the 3 T cell receptor beta chains below, sequenced in a study of cytomegalovirus exposure and HLA in healthy donors (dated by TCRdb to the late 2010s). Receptors were amplified or captured by the immunoSEQ multiplex PCR assay. For the multiplex PCR, a mixture combining 60 forward primers for TCR Vbeta segments and 13 reverse primers for TCR Jbeta segments was used. Sourced from immuneACCESS, this table was stored by TCRdb with only in-frame sequences that have V and J called. A share of the clones is absent; for the studies checked, an unresolved V gene accounts for under half, and the remainder has no known explanation. This sample gives some 190,000 clones in total; 65% to 90% of them show up just once. Approximately 0.31% of the sample is in the top ten clones. Sequenced material: PBMCs. All receptors derive from a woman younger than 45 in good health and CMV-seronegative.

The V gene is TRBV5-1, the J gene TRBJ2-7; 7 bases are a match to TRBD2. Trimming took 4 bases from V and 4 from J; bases not matched to a gene: 11. The CDR3 runs 15 residues. The germline V gene has CDR1 SGHRS and CDR2 YFSETQ. The chain's CDR3 is CASSITASGSYEQYF. For the CDR3, the DNA is TGCGCCAGCAGCATAACGGCTAGCGGCTCATACGAGCAGTACTTC.

The chain links TRBV29-1 to TRBJ2-1; 13 nucleotides match TRBD2. Germline lookup yields CDR1 SQVTM and CDR2 ANQGSEA. The CDR3 length is 16 residues. Trimming cost V 4 bases and J 10 bases; bases outside gene matches: 13. CDR3 residues: CSVATGLAGNPGEQFF. The CDR3, as DNA: TGCAGCGTTGCCACGGGACTAGCGGGGAACCCTGGCGAGCAGTTCTTC.

This sequence joins TRBV5-1 and TRBJ2-7; 10 bases line up with TRBD1. This CDR3 contains 15 residues. Trimming at V came to 4 bases and at J to 2 bases, leaving 6 bases not matched to a gene. Germline CDR1 reads SGHRS; CDR2 reads YFSETQ. Here the CDR3 reads CASSNGQGGAYEQYF. In DNA form, the CDR3 reads TGCGCCAGCAGCAACGGACAGGGGGGAGCCTACGAGCAGTACTTC.